This passage covers 4 T cell receptor beta chains from one sample sequenced in a study of blood T cell repertoires in COVID-19. Libraries were prepared by immunoSEQ multiplex PCR; TCRdb keeps only in-frame clonotypes and omits some of them. The sample holds some 220,000 clones, roughly 89% seen once. Sequenced input: PBMCs or T cells enriched from blood (not recorded which). The receptor set was obtained from a middle-aged woman with acute COVID-19.

The chain recombines TRBV7-8 with TRBJ2-2, with TRBD1 identical over 8 bases. The germline CDR1 and CDR2 sequences are SGHVS and FQNEAQ. There are 15 residues in the CDR3. The junction had 3 bases not matched to a gene; V was cut back by 6 bases and J by 0 bases. The CDR3 protein is CASRRGQANTGELFF. The CDR3 DNA sequence: TGTGCCAGCAGGAGGGGACAGGCGAACACCGGGGAGCTGTTTTTT. The variable domain in full, completed from reference TRBV7-8 and TRBJ2-2, reads GAGVSQSPRYKVAKRGQDVALRCDPISGHVSLFWYQQALGQGPEFLTYFQNEAQLDKSGLPSDRFFAERPEGSVSTLKIQRTQQEDSAVYLCASRRGQANTGELFFGEGSRLTVL.

The chain is built from TRBV12-3 or TRBV12-4 and TRBJ1-2; D is undetermined. There are 12 residues in the CDR3. Trimming took 8 bases from V and 8 from J, leaving 15 bases between them. The CDR3 protein is CASGSAGNGYTF. CDR3 DNA sequence: TGTGCCAGCGGTTCGGCAGGCAACGGCTACACCTTC.

This chain links TRBV12-3 or TRBV12-4 with TRBJ1-2, with 7 bases identical to TRBD1. The ends lost 6 bases at V and 2 bases at J; junction bases unmatched: 3. The CDR3 spans 13 residues. CDR3 in DNA: TGTGCCAGCAGCCTCAGGGGGAACTATGGCTACACCTTC. Its protein is CASSLRGNYGYTF.

The J gene is TRBJ1-5, the V gene TRBV29-1; 7 positions agree with TRBD1. Germline assignment: CDR1 SQVTM and CDR2 ANQGSEA. There are 14 residues in the CDR3. CDR3 region: CRYPTGTLPQPQHF. The CDR3 DNA is TGCAGGTACCCGACAGGGACCCTTCCCCAGCCCCAGCATTTT.